The present TCR beta chain was sequenced within a study of cytomegalovirus exposure and HLA in healthy donors. General study results and limits: Later analysis suggested most CMV-associated TCR beta chains were HLA-restricted. A later analysis found TCR association rates differed by HLA locus, highest for DRB1 and lowest for HLA-C. It was reported that TCR beta sequences correctly inferred the HLA-A and HLA-B alleles for most subjects.

V lost 7 bases and J lost 4, with 19 bases in between. The CDR3 is 16 residues long. Of note for this clone: Its target is not known.

It was with 60 Vbeta and 13 Jbeta primers that the PCR ran. Data came from immunoSEQ multiplex PCR; TCRdb stores just in-frame clones and leaves some out. This sample has about 37,000 clones, with just under 75% found just once. This sequence was found in a man younger than 45 in good health and CMV-seronegative. Sequencing used PBMCs. The V and J genes are TRBV6-7 and TRBJ1-4; possibly TRBD1 for D (6 bases). TRBV6-7 counts as an open reading frame of uncertain function. CDR3 amino acids: CASTRRGGLHNEKLFF. CDR3 DNA: TGTGCCAGCACCAGGAGGGGGGGCCTTCATAATGAAAAACTGTTTTTT.